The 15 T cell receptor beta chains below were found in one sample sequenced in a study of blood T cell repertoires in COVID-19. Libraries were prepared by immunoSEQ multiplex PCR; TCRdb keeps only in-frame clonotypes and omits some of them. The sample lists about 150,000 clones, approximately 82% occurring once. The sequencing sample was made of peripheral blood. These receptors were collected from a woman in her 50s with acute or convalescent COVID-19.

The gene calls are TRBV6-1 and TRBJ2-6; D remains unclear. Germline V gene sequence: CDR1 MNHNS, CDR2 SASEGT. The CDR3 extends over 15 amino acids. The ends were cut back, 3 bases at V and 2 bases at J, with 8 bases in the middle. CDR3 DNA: TGTGCCAGCAGTGACCAGGAAACTGGGGCCAACGTCCTGACTTTC. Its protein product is CASSDQETGANVLTF.

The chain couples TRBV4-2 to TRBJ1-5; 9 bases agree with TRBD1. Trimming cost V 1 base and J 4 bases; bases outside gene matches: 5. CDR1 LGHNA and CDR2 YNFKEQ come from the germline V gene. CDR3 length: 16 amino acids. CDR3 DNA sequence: TGTGCCAGCAGCCAAGTTGGACAGGGGAGTAATCAGCCCCAGCATTTT. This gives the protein CASSQVGQGSNQPQHF.

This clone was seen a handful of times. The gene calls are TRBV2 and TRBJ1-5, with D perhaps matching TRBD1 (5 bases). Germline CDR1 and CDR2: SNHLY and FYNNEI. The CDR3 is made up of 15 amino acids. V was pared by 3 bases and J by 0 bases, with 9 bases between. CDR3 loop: CASSDPRDSNQPQHF. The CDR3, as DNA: TGTGCCAGCAGTGATCCCAGGGATAGCAATCAGCCCCAGCATTTT.

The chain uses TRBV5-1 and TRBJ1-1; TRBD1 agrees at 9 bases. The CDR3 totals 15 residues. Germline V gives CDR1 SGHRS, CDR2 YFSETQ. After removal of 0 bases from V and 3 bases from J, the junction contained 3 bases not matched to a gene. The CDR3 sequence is CASSLAGTGYTEAFF. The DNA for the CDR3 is TGCGCCAGCAGCTTGGCCGGGACAGGGTACACTGAAGCTTTCTTT.

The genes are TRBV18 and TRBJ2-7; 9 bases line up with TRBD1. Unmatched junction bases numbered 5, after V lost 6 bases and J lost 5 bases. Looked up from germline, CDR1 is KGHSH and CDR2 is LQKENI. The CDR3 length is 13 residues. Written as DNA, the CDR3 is TGTGCCAGCTCCCCGGGACAGGGTAACGAGCAGTACTTC. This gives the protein CASSPGQGNEQYF. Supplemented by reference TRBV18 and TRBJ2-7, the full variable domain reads NAGVMQNPRHLVRRRGQEARLRCSPMKGHSHVYWYRQLPEEGLKFMVYLQKENIIDESGMPKERFSAEFPKEGPSILRIQQVVRGDSAAYFCASSPGQGNEQYFGPGTRLTVT.

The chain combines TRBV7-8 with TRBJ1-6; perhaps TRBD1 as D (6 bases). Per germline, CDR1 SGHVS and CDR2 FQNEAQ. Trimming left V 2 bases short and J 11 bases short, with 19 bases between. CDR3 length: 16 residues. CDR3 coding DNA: TGTGCCAGCAGCTTATCCGCGACAGGTTTGGGGCCACCCCTCCACTTT. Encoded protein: CASSLSATGLGPPLHF. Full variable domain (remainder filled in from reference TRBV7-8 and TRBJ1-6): GAGVSQSPRYKVAKRGQDVALRCDPISGHVSLFWYQQALGQGPEFLTYFQNEAQLDKSGLPSDRFFAERPEGSVSTLKIQRTQQEDSAVYLCASSLSATGLGPPLHFGNGTRLTVT.

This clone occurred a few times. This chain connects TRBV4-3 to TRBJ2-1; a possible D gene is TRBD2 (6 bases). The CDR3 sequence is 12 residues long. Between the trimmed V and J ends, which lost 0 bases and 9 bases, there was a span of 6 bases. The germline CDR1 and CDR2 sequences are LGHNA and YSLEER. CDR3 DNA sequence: TGCGCCAGCAGCCAAGACGGGGGTGAGCAGTTCTTC. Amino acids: CASSQDGGEQFF.

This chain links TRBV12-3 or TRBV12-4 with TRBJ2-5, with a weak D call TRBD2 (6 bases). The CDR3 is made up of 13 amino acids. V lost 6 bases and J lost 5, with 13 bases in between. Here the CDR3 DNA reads TGTGCCAGCAGCTCCTCCCTAGCGGAGACCCAGTACTTC. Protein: CASSSSLAETQYF.

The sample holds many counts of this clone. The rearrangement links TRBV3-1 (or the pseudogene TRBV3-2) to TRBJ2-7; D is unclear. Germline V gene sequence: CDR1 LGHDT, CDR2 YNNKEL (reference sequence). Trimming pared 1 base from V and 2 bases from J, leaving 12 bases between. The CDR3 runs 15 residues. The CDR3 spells CASSQVAGSPYEQYF. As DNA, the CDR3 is TGTGCCAGCAGCCAAGTAGCCGGGTCGCCCTACGAGCAGTACTTC.

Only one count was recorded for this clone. The CDR3 loop is CASSPTGSGANVLTF. DNA of the CDR3: TGTGCCAGCTCACCAACGGGCTCTGGGGCCAACGTCCTGACTTTC. The chain couples TRBV18 to TRBJ2-6; unclear D gene. The V gene's germline CDR1 is KGHSH and CDR2 LQKENI. V shed 2 bases and J shed 0 bases, with 5 bases lying between them. The CDR3 is 15 amino acids.

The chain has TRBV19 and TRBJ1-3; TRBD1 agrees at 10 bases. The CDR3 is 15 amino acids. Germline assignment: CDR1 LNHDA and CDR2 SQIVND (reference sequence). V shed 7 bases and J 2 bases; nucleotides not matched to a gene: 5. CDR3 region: CASNRQGAPGNTIYF. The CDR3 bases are TGTGCCAGTAATCGACAGGGGGCTCCTGGAAACACCATATATTTT. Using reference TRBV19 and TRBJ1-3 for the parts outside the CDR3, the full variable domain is DGGITQSPKYLFRKEGQNVTLSCEQNLNHDAMYWYRQDPGQGLRLIYYSQIVNDFQKGDIAEGYSVSREKKESFPLTVTSAQKNPTAFYLCASNRQGAPGNTIYFGEGSWLTVV.

Here the CDR3 reads CASSYSGRGGYNEQFF. As DNA, the CDR3 is TGTGCCAGCAGTTACTCGGGTCGGGGGGGCTACAATGAGCAGTTCTTC. The V and J genes are TRBV6-2 or TRBV6-3 and TRBJ2-1; 8 nucleotides match TRBD2. V lost 0 bases and J lost 3; bases outside the gene matches: 4. In germline, CDR1 is MNHEY, CDR2 SVGEGT. The CDR3 has 16 residues.

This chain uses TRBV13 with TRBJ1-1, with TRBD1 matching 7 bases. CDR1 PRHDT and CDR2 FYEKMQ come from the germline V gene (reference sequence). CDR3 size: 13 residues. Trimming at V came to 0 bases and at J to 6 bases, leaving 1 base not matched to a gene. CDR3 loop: CASSLGRGPEAFF. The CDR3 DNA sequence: TGTGCCAGCAGCTTAGGGAGGGGGCCTGAAGCTTTCTTT.

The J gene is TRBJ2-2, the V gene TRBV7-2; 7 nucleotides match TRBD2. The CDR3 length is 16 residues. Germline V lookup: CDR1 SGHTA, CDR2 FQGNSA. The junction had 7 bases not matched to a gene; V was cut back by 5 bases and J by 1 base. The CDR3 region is CASSGQERGNTGELFF. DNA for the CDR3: TGTGCCAGCAGCGGTCAAGAGCGGGGGAACACCGGGGAGCTGTTTTTT.

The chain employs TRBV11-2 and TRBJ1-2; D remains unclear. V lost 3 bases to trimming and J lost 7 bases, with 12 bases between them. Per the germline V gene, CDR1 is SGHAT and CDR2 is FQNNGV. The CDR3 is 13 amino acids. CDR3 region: CASSFIIAGGYTF. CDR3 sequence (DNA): TGTGCCAGCAGCTTCATAATCGCGGGTGGCTACACCTTC.